The 18 T cell receptor beta chains below were found in one sample sequenced in a study of blood T cell repertoires in COVID-19. The assay was immunoSEQ multiplex PCR, and TCRdb's table has in-frame clones only and misses some. The sample has around 300,000 clones; around 88% are singletons. Input material: peripheral blood. The receptors shown here come from a woman aged 30 to 39 who had recovered from COVID-19.

As concerns this clone: Other DNA variants within this sample encode the same CDR3. DNA for the CDR3: TGTGCCAGCAGTGAGACAGGGTTTAATGAAAAACTGTTTTTT. Its translation: CASSETGFNEKLFF. The chain couples TRBV2 to TRBJ1-4; 7 nucleotides line up with TRBD1. CDR1 is SNHLY and CDR2 is FYNNEI in the germline V gene. V lost 3 bases and J lost 4; bases outside the gene matches: 2. This CDR3 spans 14 amino acids.

The genes are TRBV14 and TRBJ2-6, with TRBD1 as a possible D gene (6 bases). This CDR3 has 16 residues. CDR1 SGHDN and CDR2 FVKESK come from the germline V gene. Trimming pared 6 bases from V and 2 bases from J, leaving 14 bases between. The CDR3 here is CASSPPKGAGANVLTF. Written as DNA, the CDR3 is TGTGCCAGCAGTCCCCCGAAGGGGGCTGGGGCCAACGTCCTGACTTTC.

This clone appeared once. This chain uses TRBV18 with TRBJ2-7; perhaps TRBD1 as D (5 bases). Germline V lookup: CDR1 KGHSH, CDR2 LQKENI. The ends were cut back, 0 bases at V and 7 bases at J, with 16 bases in the middle. This CDR3 has 15 amino acids. The CDR3 bases are TGTGCCAGCTCACCACCGGCCGGCCTAGGGGATGAGCAGTACTTC. Translation gives CASSPPAGLGDEQYF. Full variable domain (missing parts from reference TRBV18 and TRBJ2-7): NAGVMQNPRHLVRRRGQEARLRCSPMKGHSHVYWYRQLPEEGLKFMVYLQKENIIDESGMPKERFSAEFPKEGPSILRIQQVVRGDSAAYFCASSPPAGLGDEQYFGPGTRLTVT.

The genes are TRBV27 and TRBJ2-7; D not certain. The V end was cut by 5 bases, the J end by 5 bases, with 7 bases between. In germline, CDR1 is MNHEY, CDR2 SMNVEV (reference sequence). This CDR3 has 11 residues. The CDR3 spells CASSPLHEQYF. DNA for the CDR3: TGTGCCAGCAGTCCACTTCACGAGCAGTACTTC.

The chain uses TRBV5-6 and TRBJ2-1, with a possible D match to TRBD2 (6 bases). Germline CDR1 SGHDT, CDR2 YYEEEE. The V and J ends lost 4 bases and 7 bases respectively, with 12 bases between them. The CDR3 is 13 amino acids. CDR3 region: CASSPLRGNEQFF. CDR3 sequence (DNA): TGTGCCAGCAGCCCCCTCCGGGGGAATGAGCAGTTCTTC.

The chain joins TRBV19 to TRBJ2-3; tentatively, D is TRBD2 (8 bases). The V gene lost 3 bases and the J gene lost 7 bases, with 14 bases spanning the gap. The CDR3 length is 14 residues. Germline V lookup: CDR1 LNHDA, CDR2 SQIVND (reference sequence). CDR3 sequence reads: CASSISGTANTQYF. The CDR3 bases are TGTGCCAGTAGTATTAGCGGGACAGCAAATACGCAGTATTTT.

V and J are TRBV19 and TRBJ2-1, with 10 bases identical to TRBD2. The germline gives CDR1 LNHDA, CDR2 SQIVND (reference sequence). The trim removed 3 bases at V and 6 bases at J, leaving 8 bases unmatched. This CDR3 contains 16 residues. The CDR3, as DNA: TGTGCCAGTAGTATTCGAGCACTAGCGGGATCCAATGAGCAGTTCTTC. It codes for CASSIRALAGSNEQFF.

The chain recombines TRBV3-1 (or the pseudogene TRBV3-2) with TRBJ2-2, with a possible D match to TRBD2 (5 bases). V lost 0 bases, J lost 5 bases, and 19 bases lay in between. Germline CDR1 LGHDT, CDR2 YNNKEL (reference sequence). This CDR3 has 18 residues. The CDR3 nucleotides read TGTGCCAGCAGCCAAGATGGAGGATTTAGGTCGGTTACCGGGGAGCTGTTTTTT. It translates to CASSQDGGFRSVTGELFF.

V is TRBV12-3 or TRBV12-4 and J is TRBJ2-1; D is uncertain. V was shortened by 6 bases and J by 3 bases, with 9 bases between the two germline ends. There are 13 residues in the CDR3. CDR3 nucleotide sequence: TGTGCCAGCAGGACTCGACTCTACAATGAGCAGTTCTTC. Amino acids: CASRTRLYNEQFF.

CDR3 protein: CASRRQGASYEQYF. In DNA, the CDR3 is TGTGCCAGCAGAAGACAGGGGGCTTCCTACGAGCAGTACTTC. The rearrangement joins TRBV27 to TRBJ2-7, with TRBD1 matching over 10 bases. From germline, CDR1 is MNHEY and CDR2 SMNVEV (reference sequence). The CDR3 contains 14 residues. V lost 6 bases, J lost 1 base, and 3 bases stayed unmatched.

This clone was recorded at least ten times. The CDR3 spells CASTPTWDSDYGYTF. In DNA, the CDR3 is TGTGCCAGCACCCCGACTTGGGACAGTGACTATGGCTACACCTTC. V usage is TRBV7-9 and J usage is TRBJ1-2; 7 positions match TRBD1. From germline, CDR1 is SEHNR and CDR2 FQNEAQ (reference sequence). The CDR3 has 15 amino acids. The V and J ends lost 7 bases and 3 bases, in that order; junction bases with no gene match: 11.

This chain uses TRBV12-5 with TRBJ2-1; 15 nucleotides match TRBD2. V was clipped by 5 bases and J by 7 bases; unmatched bases: 9. Germline CDR1 reads LGHNT; CDR2 reads FRNRAP. The CDR3 consists of 17 residues. Here the CDR3 DNA reads TGTGCTAGTGGTCCGGGACTAGCGGGAGGAGGGTGGAATGAGCAGTTCTTC. Residues: CASGPGLAGGGWNEQFF.

This chain links TRBV7-9 with TRBJ2-5; D ambiguous. Trimming took 6 bases from V and 3 from J, leaving 8 bases between them. The CDR3 has 12 residues. The germline CDR1 and CDR2 sequences are SEHNR and FQNEAQ (reference sequence). CDR3 DNA sequence: TGTGCCAGCAGTCGAGGAGAAGAGACCCAGTACTTC. Residues: CASSRGEETQYF.

The rearrangement uses TRBV19 and TRBJ1-6, with D possibly matching TRBD1 (5 bases). CDR1 is LNHDA, CDR2 SQIVND, per germline (reference sequence). The CDR3 is 14 amino acids. The V end lost 7 bases, the J end lost 7 bases, and 14 bases lay between the germline ends. For the CDR3, the DNA is TGTGCCAGTACCTCGATGGGGCTAAATTCACCCCTCCACTTT. Translation: CASTSMGLNSPLHF.

The genes are TRBV27 and TRBJ2-7, with TRBD2 matching over 14 bases. Trimming at V came to 7 bases and at J to 5 bases, leaving 7 bases not matched to a gene. Germline V lookup: CDR1 MNHEY, CDR2 SMNVEV (reference sequence). CDR3 length equals 15 residues. In nucleotides, the CDR3 is TGTGCCAGCACCTCTGGACTAGCGGGAGGTGACGAGCAGTACTTC. This codes for CASTSGLAGGDEQYF.

The chain recombines TRBV5-1 with TRBJ2-7; TRBD2 aligns across 7 bases. Looked up from germline, CDR1 is SGHRS and CDR2 is YFSETQ. This CDR3 contains 14 residues. V shed 4 bases and J 2 bases; nucleotides not matched to a gene: 6. Written as DNA, the CDR3 is TGCGCCAGCAGCCAGGGACTACCAACCTACGAGCAGTACTTC. This translates into CASSQGLPTYEQYF. Drawing the rest from reference TRBV5-1 and TRBJ2-7, the complete variable domain is KAGVTQTPRYLIKTRGQQVTLSCSPISGHRSVSWYQQTPGQGLQFLFEYFSETQRNKGNFPGRFSGRQFSNSRSEMNVSTLELGDSALYLCASSQGLPTYEQYFGPGTRLTVT.

The chain has TRBV28 and TRBJ2-7; 9 bases fit TRBD1. Germline loops: CDR1 MDHEN, CDR2 SYDVKM. The V and J ends lost 5 bases and 0 bases, in that order; junction bases with no gene match: 8. This CDR3 region has 16 residues. The CDR3 nucleotides are TGTGCCAGCAGTCATCCCGGGACAGGGATCTCCTACGAGCAGTACTTC. As protein: CASSHPGTGISYEQYF.

The gene calls are TRBV10-1 and TRBJ2-2, with TRBD2 as a possible D gene (7 bases). CDR3 length equals 16 residues. V was clipped by 3 bases and J by 8 bases, with 19 bases between them. Germline V gene data show CDR1 as WNHNN and CDR2 as SYGVQD (reference sequence). The CDR3 is CASSDPAGAARGELFF. In DNA form, the CDR3 reads TGCGCCAGCAGTGACCCCGCGGGGGCTGCGAGGGGGGAGCTGTTTTTT.